This T cell receptor beta chain originates from a study of identical twins. Points on this clonotype: Antigen specificity is unknown.

V dropped 5 bases and J dropped 1; count of bases not matched to a gene: 13. The CDR3 sequence is 16 residues long. Per the germline V gene, CDR1 is DFQATT and CDR2 is SNEGSKA (reference sequence). TCRdb reprocessed the 5' RACE reads with MiXCR, giving one entry per CDR3 protein. Seen here are hundreds of thousands of distinct CDR3 sequences, approximately 13% observed once, and the top ten hold about 1.6%. Study results and limitations: Conclusions came from cross-sectional statistical analysis, not from following the same donors. Insertions were fewer in abundant cord blood beta clonotypes, whereas memory repertoires showed none of this pattern. Monozygotic twins shared more out-of-frame TCR alpha than recombination models predicted.

Among all donors, each was a healthy Caucasian. These data are also associated with another study on yellow fever vaccine responses in identical twins.

Sequenced input: PBMCs. The chain carries TRBV20-1 and TRBJ1-2; TRBD1 matches 7 bases. This TCR came from a woman between 18 and 30 years old in good health. The CDR3 here is CSADLPGQDVNYGYTF. For the CDR3, the DNA is TGCAGTGCTGACCTACCCGGACAGGATGTTAACTATGGCTACACCTTC.